A selection of T cell receptor beta chains follows, all from one sample in a study of vaccination and CD4 T cells after COVID-19. TCRdb passed the PCR reads through MiXCR, listing each CDR3 protein once. The profile shows 20,000 to 25,000 distinct CDR3 sequences, around 45% of them singletons. These TCRs are of unknown antigen specificity. The sequenced sample was CD4+ T cells from blood, cultured in vitro. The origin of the receptors is a human donor who had recovered from COVID-19. The CDR3 runs from the conserved cysteine through the conserved F or W. D genes are given only for firm matches. Clone size is stated in some rows and not others, as once, few, many or a class when expanded.

TRBJ1-6 | - | TRBD1 | TRBV6-1 | TGTGCCAGCAGTGAACGGCCAGGGGGTAATTCACCCCTCCACTTT | CASSERPGGNSPLHF
TRBJ1-1 | - | - | TRBV6-1 | TGTGCCAGCTGCCAGGGGAGACTCCAAGCTTTCTTT | CASCQGRLQAFF
TRBJ1-1 | - | - | TRBV15 | TGTGCCACCAGCACTGATGAGTCGGGAGCTTTCTTT | CATSTDESGAFF
TRBJ1-1 | - | TRBD1 | TRBV5-1 | TGCGCCAGCAGCGACCTCGCAGGGGGCAACACTGAAGCTTTCTTT | CASSDLAGGNTEAFF
TRBJ2-5 | few | - | TRBV7-6 | TGTGCCAGCAGCTTGAGGACTACCCAAGAGACCCAGTACTTC | CASSLRTTQETQYF
TRBJ1-2 | - | - | TRBV4-1 | TGCGCCAGCAGCCTCCCTGGAAGGAAATATGGCTACACCTTC | CASSLPGRKYGYTF
TRBJ2-7 | - | TRBD2 | TRBV20-1 | TGCAGTGCTAGAGACCCAGCGGGGTCAGCCTACGAGCAGTACTTC | CSARDPAGSAYEQYF
TRBJ1-5 | - | - | TRBV28 | TGTGCCAGCAGAACAGGGCGGCGCCAGCCCCAGCATTTT | CASRTGRRQPQHF
TRBJ2-3 | few | - | TRBV27 | TGTGCCAGCACAAGGTCAGGGCAGGGGGGTGGCACAGATACGCAGTATTTT | CASTRSGQGGGTDTQYF
TRBJ2-2 | few | - | TRBV5-6 | TGTGCCAGCAGCCTGACAGGAGCGAACACCGGGGAGCTGTTTTTT | CASSLTGANTGELFF
TRBJ2-1 | few | TRBD1 | TRBV11-3 | TGTGCCAGCAGTCAGAGGGGGACAGGGGGTTATGGGGAGCAGTTCTTC | CASSQRGTGGYGEQFF
TRBJ1-6 | - | TRBD1 | TRBV5-4 | TGTGCCAGCAGCTACGCCGGGACAGGGAATTCACCCCTCCACTTT | CASSYAGTGNSPLHF
TRBJ2-7 | - | - | TRBV4-1 | TGCGCCAGCAGCCACCCTCCCAGAGGGAGCAGGGGCTACGAGCAGTACTTC | CASSHPPRGSRGYEQYF
TRBJ1-2 | few | TRBD1 | TRBV6-1 | TGTGCCAGCACTCCGACGCCGGGACAGGGAATGAGTTTGAGAGGCTACACCTTC | CASTPTPGQGMSLRGYTF
TRBJ1-5 | - | - | TRBV24-1 | TGTGCCACGAATCGGGACAGCAATCAGCCCCAGCATTTT | CATNRDSNQPQHF
TRBJ2-3 | few | - | TRBV20-1 | TGCAGTGCTAGTGGAGTCCCGGGCACAGATACGCAGTATTTT | CSASGVPGTDTQYF
TRBJ1-1 | - | - | TRBV19 | TGTGCCAGTAGTATAGCTACTGAAGCTTTCTTT | CASSIATEAFF
TRBJ2-7 | - | - | TRBV11-3 | TGTGCCAGCTCTGGACAGACCTACGAGCAGTACTTC | CASSGQTYEQYF
TRBJ1-1 | - | TRBD1 | TRBV28 | TGTGCCAGCAGCCGCGGCGACAGGGCGACGAACACTGGAGCTTTCTTT | CASSRGDRATNTGAFF
TRBJ1-1 | few | TRBD1 | TRBV6-1 | TGTGCCAGCAGTGAATGGGGACAGGGGAGGACTGAAGCTTTCTTT | CASSEWGQGRTEAFF
TRBJ1-2 | few | - | TRBV7-2 | TGTGCCAGCAGCACTTACGGACAGAGCTATGGCTACACCTTC | CASSTYGQSYGYTF
TRBJ2-2 | - | - | TRBV6-5 | TGTGCCAGCAGTTACTTCCGGGCTGGCACCGGGGAGCTGTTTTTT | CASSYFRAGTGELFF
TRBJ1-5 | few | - | TRBV24-1 | TGTGCCAGCACGGGGGGGCCCCTTGAGCCCCAGCATTTT | CASTGGPLEPQHF
TRBJ1-6 | few | - | TRBV4-1 | TGCGCCAGCAGCCAAGACCCGACAGAAACCTATAATTCACCCCTCCACTTT | CASSQDPTETYNSPLHF
TRBJ2-7 | - | TRBD2 | TRBV5-6 | TGTGCCAGCAGCAATGCCAGGGATAGGACTAGGAGCTCCTACGAGCAGTACTTC | CASSNARDRTRSSYEQYF
TRBJ2-7 | - | - | TRBV20-1 | TGCAGTGCTAGATCTACCAGTAGGCAGTACTTC | CSARSTSRQYF
TRBJ1-2 | few | - | TRBV2 | TGTGCCAGCAGTGAAGGACGGGCGAATACCTTC | CASSEGRANTF
TRBJ1-2 | few | TRBD1 | TRBV28 | TGTGCCAGCAGTTTTGTGTGGGGACAGGGCCATGGCTACACCTTC | CASSFVWGQGHGYTF
TRBJ1-2 | few | - | TRBV10-3 | TGTGCCATCGGGGGACGGGCTCTTGAGGACGGCTACACCTTC | CAIGGRALEDGYTF
TRBJ2-7 | - | - | TRBV30 | TGTGCCTGGGGCCGTGTGGACGAGCAGTACTTC | CAWGRVDEQYF
TRBJ2-7 | - | - | TRBV7-9 | TGTGCCAGCAGCTCCTCCGGGACGGGACGCTACGAGCAGTACTTC | CASSSSGTGRYEQYF
TRBJ2-3 | few | - | TRBV6-5 | TGTGCCAGCAGTTACGGCGCGGAGGGAGATACGCAGTATTTT | CASSYGAEGDTQYF
TRBJ1-4 | - | TRBD1 | TRBV5-4 | TGTGCCAGCAGCTTGGACAGGGGGCACAATGAAAAACTGTTTTTT | CASSLDRGHNEKLFF
TRBJ2-5 | - | - | TRBV7-7 | TGTGCCAGCAGCTTGGGCCTAGCAGGAGAGACCCAGTACTTC | CASSLGLAGETQYF
TRBJ2-7 | - | TRBD2 | TRBV19 | TGTGCCAGTAGTGCCGGGACTACTGCGTACGAGCAGTACTTC | CASSAGTTAYEQYF
TRBJ1-1 | few | - | TRBV27 | TGTGCCAGCAGTTTCCGGGTCCCACTCATGAACACTGAAGCTTTCTTT | CASSFRVPLMNTEAFF
TRBJ2-7 | few | - | TRBV6-4 | TGTGCCAGCAGTCTGGACCTAGGGGGTTACGAGCAGTACTTC | CASSLDLGGYEQYF
TRBJ1-2 | - | - | TRBV11-2 | TGTGCCAGCAGCCGTGGGGGGAACTATGGCTACACCTTC | CASSRGGNYGYTF
TRBJ2-5 | few | TRBD1 | TRBV6-2/TRBV6-3 | TGTGCCAGCAGTTGGCGGGACAGGGGGTTGGGTGAGACCCAGTACTTC | CASSWRDRGLGETQYF
TRBJ2-4 | medium-sized | - | TRBV30 | TGTGCCTGGAGTAGGGGGGGGACTCAGATTGACATTCAGTACTTC | CAWSRGGTQIDIQYF
TRBJ2-7 | few | - | TRBV25-1 | TGTGCCAGCAGTTCCAGGGTGTCCTACGAGCAGTACTTC | CASSSRVSYEQYF
TRBJ2-5 | - | TRBD1 | TRBV7-3 | TGTGCCAGCAGCTTAATGGGACAGGGGGTTTCTGAGGCCCAGTACTTC | CASSLMGQGVSEAQYF
TRBJ2-1 | few | TRBD1 | TRBV28 | TGTGCCAGCAGTAGTCCCGGGACAGGGAATGAGCAGTTCTTC | CASSSPGTGNEQFF
TRBJ2-7 | - | - | TRBV28 | TGTGCCAGCAACGAGGGGCTCAGGTACGAGCAGTACTTC | CASNEGLRYEQYF
TRBJ2-3 | - | - | TRBV11-2 | TGTGCCAGCAGAAGACAGGGACTCACAGATACGCAGTATTTT | CASRRQGLTDTQYF
TRBJ2-2 | - | TRBD2 | TRBV2 | TGTGCCAGCAGGGTGGGACTAGCAGCGAACACCGGGGAGCTGTTTTTT | CASRVGLAANTGELFF
TRBJ2-7 | - | - | TRBV28 | TGTGCCAGCAGTTTCCACCAAAGTCGCTACGAGCAGTACTTC | CASSFHQSRYEQYF
TRBJ1-5 | few | - | TRBV28 | TGTGCCAGCAGTTTCGTGGGGCGCGGCAATCAGCCCCAGCATTTT | CASSFVGRGNQPQHF
TRBJ2-3 | - | TRBD2 | TRBV7-2 | TGTGCCAGCAGCTTATTATTCCTTAGCGGGAGGGGGAGCACAGATACGCAGTATTTT | CASSLLFLSGRGSTDTQYF
TRBJ2-7 | - | - | TRBV7-2 | TGTGCCAGCAGCCATTACTGGGGGGCGTTCGCCTACGAGCAGTACTTC | CASSHYWGAFAYEQYF
TRBJ2-2 | few | - | TRBV6-1 | TGTGCCAGCAGTGACACGGGGGCTGGAGGGGAGCTGTTTTTT | CASSDTGAGGELFF
TRBJ2-5 | - | - | TRBV5-6 | TGTGCCAGCAGCCCGCTAGAGACCCAGTACTTC | CASSPLETQYF
TRBJ2-7 | - | - | TRBV20-1 | TGCAGTGCTCGAATTGCGACATCCCTGTCGCAGTACTTC | CSARIATSLSQYF
TRBJ2-3 | - | - | TRBV6-5 | TGTGCCAGCAGTTCTCCCGGACTTTCAGATACGCAGTATTTT | CASSSPGLSDTQYF
TRBJ2-3 | - | - | TRBV21-1 | TGTGCCAGCAGCAAAAAGAGCGGGAACACAGATACGCAGTATTTT | CASSKKSGNTDTQYF
TRBJ2-7 | - | - | TRBV20-1 | TGCAGTGCTAGAGATCTTCAGGGGACCTTCTCCTACGAGCAGTACTTC | CSARDLQGTFSYEQYF
TRBJ2-3 | - | TRBD2 | TRBV15 | TGTGCCACCAGCAGAGCACGAGCGGGGGCTAGCACAGATACGCAGTATTTT | CATSRARAGASTDTQYF
TRBJ2-3 | few | TRBD2 | TRBV10-3 | TGTGCCATCAGTGTTGCCAGCGGGGGGGCCCGTGATACGCAGTATTTT | CAISVASGGARDTQYF
TRBJ2-7 | - | TRBD1 | TRBV6-1 | TGTGCCAGCAGTCAGGGACAGGGCAGAACCTACGAGCAGTGCTTC | CASSQGQGRTYEQCF
TRBJ2-7 | few | - | TRBV28 | TGTGCCAGCAGTTTAGCAGCAAAATCCTACGAGCAGTACTTC | CASSLAAKSYEQYF